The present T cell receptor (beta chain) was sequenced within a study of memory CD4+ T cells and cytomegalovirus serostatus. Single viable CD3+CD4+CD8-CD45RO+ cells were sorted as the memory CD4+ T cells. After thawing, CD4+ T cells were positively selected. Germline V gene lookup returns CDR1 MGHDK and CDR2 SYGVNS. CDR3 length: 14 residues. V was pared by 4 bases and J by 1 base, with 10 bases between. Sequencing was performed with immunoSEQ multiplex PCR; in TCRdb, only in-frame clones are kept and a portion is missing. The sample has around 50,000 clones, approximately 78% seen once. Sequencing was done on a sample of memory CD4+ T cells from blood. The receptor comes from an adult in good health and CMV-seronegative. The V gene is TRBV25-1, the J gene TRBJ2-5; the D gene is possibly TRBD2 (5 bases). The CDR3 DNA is TGTGCCAGCAGTGCCCCGGGGATCCAAGAGACCCAGTACTTC. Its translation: CASSAPGIQETQYF. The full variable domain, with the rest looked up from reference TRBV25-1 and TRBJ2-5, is EADIYQTPRYLVIGTGKKITLECSQTMGHDKMYWYQQDPGMELHLIHYSYGVNSTEKGDLSSESTVSRIRTEHFPLTLESARPSHTSQYLCASSAPGIQETQYFGPGTRLLVL.